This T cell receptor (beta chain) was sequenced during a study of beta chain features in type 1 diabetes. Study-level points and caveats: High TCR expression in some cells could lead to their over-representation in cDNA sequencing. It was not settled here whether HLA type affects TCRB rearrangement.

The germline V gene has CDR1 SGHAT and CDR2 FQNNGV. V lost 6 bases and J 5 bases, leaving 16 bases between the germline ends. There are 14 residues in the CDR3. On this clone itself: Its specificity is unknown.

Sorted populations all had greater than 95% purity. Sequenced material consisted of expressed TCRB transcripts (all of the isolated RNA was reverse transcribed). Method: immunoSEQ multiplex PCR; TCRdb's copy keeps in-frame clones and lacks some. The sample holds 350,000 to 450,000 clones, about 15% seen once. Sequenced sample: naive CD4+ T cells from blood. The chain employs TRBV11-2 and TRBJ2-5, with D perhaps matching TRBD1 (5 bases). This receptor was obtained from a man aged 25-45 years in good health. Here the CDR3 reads CASSRGWGLETQYF. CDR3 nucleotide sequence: TGTGCCAGCAGTAGGGGTTGGGGCCTGGAGACCCAGTACTTC.